Sequencing of this TCR beta chain was carried out in a study of neurological immune-mediated disorders. Study outcomes and limitations: The greatest TCR clonal expansion appeared in HTLV-1-associated myelopathy and the smallest, falling below healthy controls, in multiple sclerosis.

This clonotype was observed many times. The antigen remains unidentified. V lost 4 bases to trimming and J lost 4 bases; unmatched junction nucleotides: 11. This CDR3 region has 17 residues. CDR1 and CDR2 (germline): ENHRY, SYGVKD. cDNA was made by 5'RACE with 10-nucleotide random UMIs. TCRdb re-called the 5' RACE reads through MiXCR, storing one row per CDR3 protein. The sample has 35,000 or so distinct CDR3 sequences, roughly 14% seen once. Sequencing was performed on PBMCs. This chain uses TRBV10-3 with TRBJ2-2, with TRBD1 identical over 8 bases. The sequence was collected from a woman in her forties or fifties with HTLV-1-associated myelopathy (HAM/TSP). The CDR3 coding sequence is TGTGCCATCAGTGGGGCCCTTGACAGGGGCCGCACCGGGGAGCTGTTTTTT. It encodes CAISGALDRGRTGELFF.